This TCR beta chain was sequenced for a study of shared clonotypes between healthy human individuals. The CDR3 consists of 16 residues. With 4 bases removed from V and 0 bases from J, the gap between germline ends came to 14 bases. CDR1 and CDR2 (germline): SGHTA, FQGNSA. Profiling relied on immunoSEQ multiplex PCR, and the TCRdb table lists in-frame clones only, not all of them. The data hold about 2,500,000 clones, with more than 80% observed a single time. There were no recent acute infections or vaccinations among the donors, who were healthy HIV-negative adults. Subsets obtained from CD4+ cells comprised CD45RA+ naive and CD45RA-negative memory cells.

This TCR was recovered from a man between 18 and 29 years old in good health. Material for sequencing was naive CD4+ T cells sorted from blood. The subset here: CD45RA+ positively selected. The chain couples TRBV7-2 to TRBJ2-3; no firm D call. CDR3 in DNA: TGTGCCAGCAGCTCCCCCGGGCACCTAAGCACAGATACGCAGTATTTT. It specifies CASSSPGHLSTDTQYF.